This TCR beta chain was obtained from a study of T-cell reconstitution after alpha-beta-depleted transplantation in children. The V gene's germline CDR1 is DFQATT and CDR2 SNEGSKA (reference sequence). CDR3 size: 15 residues. The germline V and J ends were trimmed by 6 bases and 0 bases, with 15 bases remaining between them. The study's findings and limits: Expanded graft clones, several hundred of them, were reportedly the source of alpha-beta T cells about two months after transplant.

Unique molecular identifiers were incorporated during preparation of the TCRbeta library. MiXCR, run by TCRdb on the PCR reads, gives a single entry per CDR3 protein. The data contain roughly 120,000 distinct CDR3 sequences, 23% of them singletons. This clonotype occurred a few times. Its antigen is not identified. Sequencing used PBMCs, mostly from graft donor cells, obtained 180 days after TCRalphabeta/CD19-depleted stem cell transplant. The chain joins TRBV20-1 to TRBJ1-3, with no clear D. The source of this sequence is a male patient between 2 and 10 years old who had a stem cell transplant for chronic granulomatous disease, so the T cells may come from the graft donor. The chain's CDR3 is CSAPATHISGNTIYF. The CDR3 DNA follows: TGCAGTGCCCCGGCGACGCATATCTCTGGAAACACCATATATTTT.